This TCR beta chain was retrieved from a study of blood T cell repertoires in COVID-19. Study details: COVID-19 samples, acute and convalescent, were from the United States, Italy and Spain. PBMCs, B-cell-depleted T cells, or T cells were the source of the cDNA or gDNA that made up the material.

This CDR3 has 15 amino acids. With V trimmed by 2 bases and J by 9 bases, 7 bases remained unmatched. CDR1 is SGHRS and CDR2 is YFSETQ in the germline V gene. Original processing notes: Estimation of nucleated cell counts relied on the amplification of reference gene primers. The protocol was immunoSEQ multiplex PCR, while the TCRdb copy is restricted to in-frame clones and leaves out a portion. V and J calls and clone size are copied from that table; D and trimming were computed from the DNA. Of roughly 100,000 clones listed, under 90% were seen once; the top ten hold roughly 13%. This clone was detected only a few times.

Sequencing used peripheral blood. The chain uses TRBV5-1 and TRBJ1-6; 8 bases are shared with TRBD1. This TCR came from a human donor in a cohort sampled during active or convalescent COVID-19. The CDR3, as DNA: TGCGCCAGCAGCTTCGGACAGGGAACTGGTTCACCCCTCCACTTT. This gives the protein CASSFGQGTGSPLHF. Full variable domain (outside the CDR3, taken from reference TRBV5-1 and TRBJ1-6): KAGVTQTPRYLIKTRGQQVTLSCSPISGHRSVSWYQQTPGQGLQFLFEYFSETQRNKGNFPGRFSGRQFSNSRSEMNVSTLELGDSALYLCASSFGQGTGSPLHFGNGTRLTVT.